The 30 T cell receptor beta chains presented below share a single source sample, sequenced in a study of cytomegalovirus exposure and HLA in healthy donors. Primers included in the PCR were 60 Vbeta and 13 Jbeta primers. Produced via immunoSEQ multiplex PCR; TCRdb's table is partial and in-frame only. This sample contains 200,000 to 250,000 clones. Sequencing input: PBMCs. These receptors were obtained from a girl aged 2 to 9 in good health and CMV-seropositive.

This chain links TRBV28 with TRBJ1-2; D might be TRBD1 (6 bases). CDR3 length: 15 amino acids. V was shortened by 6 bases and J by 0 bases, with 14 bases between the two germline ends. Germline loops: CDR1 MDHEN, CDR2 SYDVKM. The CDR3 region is CASREDRTANYGYTF. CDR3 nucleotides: TGTGCCAGCAGGGAAGACAGGACAGCTAACTATGGCTACACCTTC.

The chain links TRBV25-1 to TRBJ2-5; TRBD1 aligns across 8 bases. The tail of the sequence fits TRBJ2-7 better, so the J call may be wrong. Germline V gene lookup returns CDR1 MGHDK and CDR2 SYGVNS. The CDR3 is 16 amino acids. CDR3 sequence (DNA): TGTGCCAGCAGTGCCCGCGTCGGGACAGGTATCTACGAGCAGTACTTC. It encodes CASSARVGTGIYEQYF.

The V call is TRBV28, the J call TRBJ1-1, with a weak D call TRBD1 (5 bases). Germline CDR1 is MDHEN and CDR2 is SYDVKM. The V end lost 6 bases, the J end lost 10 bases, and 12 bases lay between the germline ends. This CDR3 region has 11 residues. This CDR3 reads CASSLGRGAFF. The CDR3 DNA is TGTGCCAGCAGCCTCGGGAGGGGAGCTTTCTTT.

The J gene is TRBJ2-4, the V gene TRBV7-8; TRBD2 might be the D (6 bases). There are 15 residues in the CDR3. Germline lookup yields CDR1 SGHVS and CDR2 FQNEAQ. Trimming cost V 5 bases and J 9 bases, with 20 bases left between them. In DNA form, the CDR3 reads TGTGCCAGCAGCCCCCCGGGAGTTGCACTTGGCATTCAGTACTTC. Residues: CASSPPGVALGIQYF.

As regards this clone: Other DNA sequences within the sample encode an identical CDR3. This CDR3 is CASSPPGDTNEKLFF. The DNA for the CDR3 is TGTGCCAGCTCCCCCCCCGGTGATACTAATGAAAAACTGTTTTTT. V gene TRBV18 combines with J gene TRBJ1-4; D unresolved. The CDR3 spans 15 residues. Germline CDR1 KGHSH, CDR2 LQKENI. Between the trimmed V and J ends, which lost 6 bases and 2 bases, there was a span of 13 bases.

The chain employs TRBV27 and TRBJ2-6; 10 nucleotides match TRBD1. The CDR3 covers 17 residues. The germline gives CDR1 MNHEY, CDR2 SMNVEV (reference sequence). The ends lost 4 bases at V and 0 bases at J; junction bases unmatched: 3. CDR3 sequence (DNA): TGTGCCAGCAGTTCCTGGACAGGGGGCTCTGGGGCCAACGTCCTGACTTTC. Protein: CASSSWTGGSGANVLTF.

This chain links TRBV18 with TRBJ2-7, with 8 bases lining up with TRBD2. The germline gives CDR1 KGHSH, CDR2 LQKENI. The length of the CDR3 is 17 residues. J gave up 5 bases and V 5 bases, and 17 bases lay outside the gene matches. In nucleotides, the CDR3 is TGTGCCAGCTCAGACTTGGACCCGGGACTAGGTATGGACGAGCAGTACTTC. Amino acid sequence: CASSDLDPGLGMDEQYF.

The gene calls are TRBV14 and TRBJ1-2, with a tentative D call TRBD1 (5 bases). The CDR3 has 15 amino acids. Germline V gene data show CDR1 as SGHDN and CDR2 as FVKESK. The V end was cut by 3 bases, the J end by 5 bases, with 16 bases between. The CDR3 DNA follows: TGTGCCAGCAGCCATGGCGGGACTCCCACATATGGCTACACCTTC. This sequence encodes CASSHGGTPTYGYTF.

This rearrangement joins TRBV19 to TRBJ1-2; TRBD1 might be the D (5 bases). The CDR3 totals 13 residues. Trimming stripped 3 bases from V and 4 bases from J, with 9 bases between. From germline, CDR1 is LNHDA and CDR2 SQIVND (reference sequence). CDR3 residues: CASSMQGVYGYTF. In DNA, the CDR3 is TGTGCCAGTAGTATGCAGGGTGTCTATGGCTACACCTTC.

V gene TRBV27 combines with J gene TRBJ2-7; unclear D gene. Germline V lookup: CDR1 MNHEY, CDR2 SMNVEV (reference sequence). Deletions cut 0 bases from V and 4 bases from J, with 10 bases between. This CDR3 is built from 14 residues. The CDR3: CASSLSGFRYEQYF. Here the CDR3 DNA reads TGTGCCAGCAGTTTATCTGGGTTCAGGTACGAGCAGTACTTC.

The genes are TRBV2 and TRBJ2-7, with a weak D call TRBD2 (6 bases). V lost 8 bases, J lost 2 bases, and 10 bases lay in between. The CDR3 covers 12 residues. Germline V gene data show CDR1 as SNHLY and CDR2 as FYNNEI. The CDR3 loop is CASRRDAYEQYF. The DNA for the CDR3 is TGTGCCAGCCGGAGGGACGCCTACGAGCAGTACTTC.

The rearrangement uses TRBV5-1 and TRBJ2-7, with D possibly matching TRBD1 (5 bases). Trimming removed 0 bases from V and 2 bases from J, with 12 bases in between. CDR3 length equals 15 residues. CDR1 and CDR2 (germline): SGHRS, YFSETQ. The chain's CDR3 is CASSLDQGLTYEQYF. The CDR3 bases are TGCGCCAGCAGCTTGGATCAGGGATTAACCTACGAGCAGTACTTC. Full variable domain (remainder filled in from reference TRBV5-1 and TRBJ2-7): KAGVTQTPRYLIKTRGQQVTLSCSPISGHRSVSWYQQTPGQGLQFLFEYFSETQRNKGNFPGRFSGRQFSNSRSEMNVSTLELGDSALYLCASSLDQGLTYEQYFGPGTRLTVT.

CDR3 bases: TGTGCCAGCAGTGAAGGGACAGGGATCCTGAACACTGAAGCTTTCTTT. This encodes CASSEGTGILNTEAFF. The rearrangement uses TRBV6-1 and TRBJ1-1; 8 nucleotides line up with TRBD1. The CDR3 is made up of 16 amino acids. In germline, CDR1 is MNHNS, CDR2 SASEGT. J lost 0 bases, V lost 1 base, and 4 bases had no gene match.

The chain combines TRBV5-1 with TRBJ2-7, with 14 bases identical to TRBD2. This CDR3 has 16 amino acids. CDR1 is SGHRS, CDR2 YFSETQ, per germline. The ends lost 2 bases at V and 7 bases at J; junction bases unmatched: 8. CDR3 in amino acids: CASSLIGLAGGQEQYF. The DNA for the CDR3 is TGCGCCAGCAGCTTAATCGGACTAGCGGGAGGTCAAGAGCAGTACTTC.

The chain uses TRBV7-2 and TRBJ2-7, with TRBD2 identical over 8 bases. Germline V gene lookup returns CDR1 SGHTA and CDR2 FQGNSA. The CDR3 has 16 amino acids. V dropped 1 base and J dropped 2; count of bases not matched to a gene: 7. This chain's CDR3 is CASSLDGGGRAYEQYF. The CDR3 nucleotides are TGTGCCAGCAGCTTAGACGGGGGGGGGAGAGCCTACGAGCAGTACTTC.

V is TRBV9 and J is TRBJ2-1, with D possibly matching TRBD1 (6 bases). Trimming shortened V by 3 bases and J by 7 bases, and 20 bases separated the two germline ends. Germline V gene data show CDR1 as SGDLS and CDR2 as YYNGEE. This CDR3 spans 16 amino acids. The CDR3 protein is CASSETGPHGVNEQFF. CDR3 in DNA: TGTGCCAGCAGCGAAACAGGGCCCCATGGAGTGAATGAGCAGTTCTTC.

The CDR3 DNA sequence: TGTGCCAGCAGTGAATTACAGGGGGTAGCCAAAAACATTCAGTACTTC. Translation gives CASSELQGVAKNIQYF. The V and J genes are TRBV6-1 and TRBJ2-4; 8 nucleotides agree with TRBD1. The CDR3 contains 16 residues. Losses at the gene ends were 2 bases for V and 0 bases for J; bases not matched to a gene: 3. Germline V gene sequence: CDR1 MNHNS, CDR2 SASEGT.

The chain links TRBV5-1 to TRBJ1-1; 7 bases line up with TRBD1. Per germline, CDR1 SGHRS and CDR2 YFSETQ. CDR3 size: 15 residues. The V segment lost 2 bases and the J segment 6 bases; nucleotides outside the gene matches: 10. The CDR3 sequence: CASSLRTGPGAEAFF. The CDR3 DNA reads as TGCGCCAGCAGCTTAAGGACAGGTCCGGGCGCTGAAGCTTTCTTT.

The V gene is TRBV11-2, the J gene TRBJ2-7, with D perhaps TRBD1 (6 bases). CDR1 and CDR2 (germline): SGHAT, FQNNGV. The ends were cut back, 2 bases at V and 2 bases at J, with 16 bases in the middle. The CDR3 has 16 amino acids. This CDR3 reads CASSLLNRGSTYEQYF. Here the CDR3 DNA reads TGTGCCAGCAGCTTACTCAATAGGGGGTCCACCTACGAGCAGTACTTC.

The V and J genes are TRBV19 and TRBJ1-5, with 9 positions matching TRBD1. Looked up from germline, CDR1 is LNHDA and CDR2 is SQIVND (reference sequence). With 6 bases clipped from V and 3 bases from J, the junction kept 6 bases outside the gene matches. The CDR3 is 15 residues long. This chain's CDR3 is CASSRDRVNNQPQHF. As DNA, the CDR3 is TGTGCCAGTAGCAGGGACAGGGTCAACAATCAGCCCCAGCATTTT. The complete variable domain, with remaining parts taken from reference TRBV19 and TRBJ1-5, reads DGGITQSPKYLFRKEGQNVTLSCEQNLNHDAMYWYRQDPGQGLRLIYYSQIVNDFQKGDIAEGYSVSREKKESFPLTVTSAQKNPTAFYLCASSRDRVNNQPQHFGDGTRLSIL.

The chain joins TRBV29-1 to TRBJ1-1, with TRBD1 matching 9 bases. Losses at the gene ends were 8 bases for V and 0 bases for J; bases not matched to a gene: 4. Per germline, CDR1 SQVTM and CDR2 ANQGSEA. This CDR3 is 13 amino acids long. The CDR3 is CSSGQGLNTEAFF. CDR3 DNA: TGCAGCTCAGGACAGGGGTTGAACACTGAAGCTTTCTTT.

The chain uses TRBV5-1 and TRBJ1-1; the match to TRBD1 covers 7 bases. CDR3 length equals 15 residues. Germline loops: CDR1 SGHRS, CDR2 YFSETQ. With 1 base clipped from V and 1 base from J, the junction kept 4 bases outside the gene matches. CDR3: CASSLPQGGNTEAFF. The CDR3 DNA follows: TGCGCCAGCAGCTTGCCCCAGGGGGGGAACACTGAAGCTTTCTTT. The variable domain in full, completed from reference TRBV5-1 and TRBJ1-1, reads KAGVTQTPRYLIKTRGQQVTLSCSPISGHRSVSWYQQTPGQGLQFLFEYFSETQRNKGNFPGRFSGRQFSNSRSEMNVSTLELGDSALYLCASSLPQGGNTEAFFGQGTRLTVV.

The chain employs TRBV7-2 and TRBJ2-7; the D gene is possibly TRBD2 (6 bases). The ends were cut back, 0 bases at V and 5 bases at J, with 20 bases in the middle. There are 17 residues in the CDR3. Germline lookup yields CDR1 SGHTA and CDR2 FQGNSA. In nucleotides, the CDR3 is TGTGCCAGCAGCTTAGCGCCCGGGACTCCAAATTTTCACGAGCAGTACTTC. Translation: CASSLAPGTPNFHEQYF.

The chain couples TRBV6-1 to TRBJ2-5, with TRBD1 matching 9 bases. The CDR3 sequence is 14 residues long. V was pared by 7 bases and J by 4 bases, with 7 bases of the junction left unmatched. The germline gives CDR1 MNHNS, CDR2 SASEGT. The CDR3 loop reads CASKTDRGGETQYF. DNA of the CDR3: TGTGCCAGCAAGACCGACAGGGGGGGAGAGACCCAGTACTTC.

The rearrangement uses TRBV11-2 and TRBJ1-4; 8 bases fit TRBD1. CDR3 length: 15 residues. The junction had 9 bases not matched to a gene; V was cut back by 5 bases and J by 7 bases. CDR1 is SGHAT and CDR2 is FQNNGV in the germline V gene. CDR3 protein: CASSLPGTGGEKLFF. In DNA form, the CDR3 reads TGTGCCAGCAGCCTCCCCGGGACAGGTGGTGAAAAACTGTTTTTT.

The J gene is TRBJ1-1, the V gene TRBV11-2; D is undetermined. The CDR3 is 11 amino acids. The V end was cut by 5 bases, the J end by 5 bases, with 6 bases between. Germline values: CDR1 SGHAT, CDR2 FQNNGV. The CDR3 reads CASSPETEAFF. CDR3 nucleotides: TGTGCCAGCAGCCCGGAGACTGAAGCTTTCTTT.

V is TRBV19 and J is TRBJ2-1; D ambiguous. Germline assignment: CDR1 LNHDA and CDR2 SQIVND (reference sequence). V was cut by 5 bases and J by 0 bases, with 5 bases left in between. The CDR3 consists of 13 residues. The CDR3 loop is CASSRASYNEQFF. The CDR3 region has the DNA TGTGCCAGTAGTCGAGCCTCCTACAATGAGCAGTTCTTC.

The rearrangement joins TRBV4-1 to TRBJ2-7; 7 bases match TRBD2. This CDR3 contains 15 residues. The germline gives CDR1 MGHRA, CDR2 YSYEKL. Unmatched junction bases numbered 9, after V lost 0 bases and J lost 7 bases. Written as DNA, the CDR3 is TGCGCCAGCAGCCAAGAAGGCGGCGGGAGAGGTGAGCAGTACTTC. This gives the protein CASSQEGGGRGEQYF.

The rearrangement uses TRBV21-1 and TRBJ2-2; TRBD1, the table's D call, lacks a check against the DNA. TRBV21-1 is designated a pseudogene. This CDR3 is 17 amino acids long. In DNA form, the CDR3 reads TGTGCCAGCAGCAAAAGGTCGACAGGGGGCTACACCGGGGAGCTGTTTTTT. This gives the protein CASSKRSTGGYTGELFF.

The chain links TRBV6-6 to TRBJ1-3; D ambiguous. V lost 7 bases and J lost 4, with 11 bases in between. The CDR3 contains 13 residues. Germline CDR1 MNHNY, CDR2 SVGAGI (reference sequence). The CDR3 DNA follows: TGTGCCAGCAAGAGGGCCACGGGAAACACCATATATTTT. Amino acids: CASKRATGNTIYF.